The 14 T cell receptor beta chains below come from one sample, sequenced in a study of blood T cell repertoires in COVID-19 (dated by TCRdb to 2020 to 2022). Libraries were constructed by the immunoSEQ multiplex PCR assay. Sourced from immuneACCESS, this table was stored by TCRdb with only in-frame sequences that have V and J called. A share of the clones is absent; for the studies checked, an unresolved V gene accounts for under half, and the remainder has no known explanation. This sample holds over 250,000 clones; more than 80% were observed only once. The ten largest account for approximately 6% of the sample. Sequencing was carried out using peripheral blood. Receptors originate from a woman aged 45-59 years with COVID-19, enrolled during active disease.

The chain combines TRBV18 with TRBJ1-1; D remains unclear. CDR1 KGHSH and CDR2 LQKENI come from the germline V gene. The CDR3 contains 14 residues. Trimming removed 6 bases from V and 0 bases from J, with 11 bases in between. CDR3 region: CASSRELMNTEAFF. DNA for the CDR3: TGTGCCAGCTCCCGCGAATTGATGAACACTGAAGCTTTCTTT.

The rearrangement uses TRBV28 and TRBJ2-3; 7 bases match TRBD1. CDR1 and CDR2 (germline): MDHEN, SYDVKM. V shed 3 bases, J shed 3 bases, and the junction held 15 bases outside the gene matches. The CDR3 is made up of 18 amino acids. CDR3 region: CASSLFSQGTFGTDTQYF. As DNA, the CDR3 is TGTGCCAGCAGTTTGTTTTCACAGGGGACGTTTGGAACAGATACGCAGTATTTT. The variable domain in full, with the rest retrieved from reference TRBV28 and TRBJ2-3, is DVKVTQSSRYLVKRTGEKVFLECVQDMDHENMFWYRQDPGLGLRLIYFSYDVKMKEKGDIPEGYSVSREKKERFSLILESASTNQTSMYLCASSLFSQGTFGTDTQYFGPGTRLTVL.

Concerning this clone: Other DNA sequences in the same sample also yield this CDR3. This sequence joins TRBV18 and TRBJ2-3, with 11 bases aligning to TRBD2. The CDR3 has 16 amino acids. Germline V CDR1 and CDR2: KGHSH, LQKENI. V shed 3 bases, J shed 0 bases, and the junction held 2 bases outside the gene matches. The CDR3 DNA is TGTGCCAGCTCACCTCTAGCGGGAGGTAGCACAGATACGCAGTATTTT. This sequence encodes CASSPLAGGSTDTQYF.

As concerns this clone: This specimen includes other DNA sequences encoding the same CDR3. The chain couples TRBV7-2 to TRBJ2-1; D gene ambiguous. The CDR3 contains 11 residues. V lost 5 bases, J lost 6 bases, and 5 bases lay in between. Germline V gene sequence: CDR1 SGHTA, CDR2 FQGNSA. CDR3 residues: CASSLLNEQFF. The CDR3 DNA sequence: TGTGCCAGCAGCCTACTCAATGAGCAGTTCTTC. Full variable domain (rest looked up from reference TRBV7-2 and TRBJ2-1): GAGVSQSPSNKVTEKGKDVELRCDPISGHTALYWYRQSLGQGLEFLIYFQGNSAPDKSGLPSDRFSAERTGGSVSTLTIQRTQQEDSAVYLCASSLLNEQFFGPGTRLTVL.

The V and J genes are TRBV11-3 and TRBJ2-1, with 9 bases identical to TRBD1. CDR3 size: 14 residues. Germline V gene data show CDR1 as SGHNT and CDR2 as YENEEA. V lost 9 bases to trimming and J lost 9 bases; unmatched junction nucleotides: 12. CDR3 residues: CASLQGATGGEQFF. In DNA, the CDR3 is TGTGCCAGTCTACAGGGGGCAACCGGCGGTGAGCAGTTCTTC.

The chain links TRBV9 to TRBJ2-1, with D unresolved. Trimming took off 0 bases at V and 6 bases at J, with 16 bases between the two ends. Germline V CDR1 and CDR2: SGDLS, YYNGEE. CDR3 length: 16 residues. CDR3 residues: CASSVEPRPSPNEQFF. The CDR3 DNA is TGTGCCAGCAGCGTAGAGCCCAGGCCCTCCCCCAATGAGCAGTTCTTC.

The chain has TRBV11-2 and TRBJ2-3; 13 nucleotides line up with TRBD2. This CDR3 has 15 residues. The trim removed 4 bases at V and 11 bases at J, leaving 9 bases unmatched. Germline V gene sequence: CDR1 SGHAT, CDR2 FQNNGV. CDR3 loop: CASSWELAGGTKQYF. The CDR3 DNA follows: TGTGCCAGCAGCTGGGAACTAGCGGGAGGGACAAAGCAGTATTTT.

CDR3 protein: CASSLVAGDPYEQYF. CDR3 bases: TGCGCCAGCAGCTTAGTTGCGGGAGACCCCTACGAGCAGTACTTC. The chain carries TRBV5-1 and TRBJ2-7; 7 bases fit TRBD2. The germline V gene encodes CDR1 SGHRS and CDR2 YFSETQ. The V gene end was trimmed by 2 bases and the J gene end by 2 bases; junction bases not matched to a gene: 7. CDR3 length: 15 amino acids.

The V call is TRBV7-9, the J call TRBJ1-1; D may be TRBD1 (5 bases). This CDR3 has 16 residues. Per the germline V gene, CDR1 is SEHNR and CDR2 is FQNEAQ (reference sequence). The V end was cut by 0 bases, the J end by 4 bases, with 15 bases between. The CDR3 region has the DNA TGTGCCAGCAGCTTAGCGTATCAACGGGGGAGCACTGAAGCTTTCTTT. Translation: CASSLAYQRGSTEAFF. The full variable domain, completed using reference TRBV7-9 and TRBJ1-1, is DTGVSQNPRHKITKRGQNVTFRCDPISEHNRLYWYRQTLGQGPEFLTYFQNEAQLEKSRLLSDRFSAERPKGSFSTLEIQRTEQGDSAMYLCASSLAYQRGSTEAFFGQGTRLTVV.

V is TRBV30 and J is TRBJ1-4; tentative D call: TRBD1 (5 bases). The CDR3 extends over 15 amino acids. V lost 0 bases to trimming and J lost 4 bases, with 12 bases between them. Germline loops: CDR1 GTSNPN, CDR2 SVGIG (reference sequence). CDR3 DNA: TGTGCCTGGAGTGTACTAAGGACACATAATGAAAAACTGTTTTTT. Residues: CAWSVLRTHNEKLFF.

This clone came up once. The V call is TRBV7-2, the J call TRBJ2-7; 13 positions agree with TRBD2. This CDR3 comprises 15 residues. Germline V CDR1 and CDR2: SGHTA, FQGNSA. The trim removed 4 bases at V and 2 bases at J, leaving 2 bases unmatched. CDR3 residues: CASSSGTSGTYEQYF. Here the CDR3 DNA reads TGTGCCAGCAGCTCAGGGACTAGCGGGACCTACGAGCAGTACTTC.

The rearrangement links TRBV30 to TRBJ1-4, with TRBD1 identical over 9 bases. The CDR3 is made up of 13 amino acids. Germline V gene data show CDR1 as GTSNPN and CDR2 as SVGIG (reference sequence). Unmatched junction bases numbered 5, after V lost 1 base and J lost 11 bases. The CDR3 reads CAWSAGTGSKLFF. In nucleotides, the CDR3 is TGTGCCTGGAGTGCCGGGACAGGGTCTAAACTGTTTTTT.

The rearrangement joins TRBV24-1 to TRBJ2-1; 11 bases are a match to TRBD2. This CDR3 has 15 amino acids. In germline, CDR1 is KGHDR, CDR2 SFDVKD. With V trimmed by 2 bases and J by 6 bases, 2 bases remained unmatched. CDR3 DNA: TGTGCCACCAGTGATTCTGGACTAGCGGGCAATGAGCAGTTCTTC. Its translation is CATSDSGLAGNEQFF.

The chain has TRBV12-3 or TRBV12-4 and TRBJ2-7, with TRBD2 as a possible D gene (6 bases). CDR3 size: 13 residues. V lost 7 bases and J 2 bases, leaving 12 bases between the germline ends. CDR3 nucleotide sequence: TGTGCCAGCACTACGGGACTTACCTACGAGCAGTACTTC. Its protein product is CASTTGLTYEQYF.